This is a list of T cell receptor beta chains from one sample in a study of identical twins. In TCRdb, the 5' RACE reads were re-called with MiXCR into one record per CDR3 protein. The data hold some 500,000 distinct CDR3 sequences, with 14% observed a single time. The same data also went into a second study, on yellow fever vaccine responses in identical twins.

Sequencing used CD4+ T cells sorted from blood. Receptor source: a woman between 18 and 29 years old in good health. Both conserved end residues are part of each CDR3. Each record gives: J gene, V gene, D gene, clone size, CDR3 protein, CDR3 DNA. A D gene is named only where the DNA matches it firmly. Clone size is stated in some rows and not others, as once, few, many or a class when expanded.

TRBJ2-7	TRBV4-2	NA	few	CASSQNANREMNEQYF	TGTGCCAGCAGCCAAAACGCCAACAGGGAAATGAACGAGCAGTACTTC
TRBJ2-2	TRBV18	NA	few	CASSPPGRTGELFF	TGTGCCAGCTCACCACCGGGGCGGACCGGGGAGCTGTTTTTT
TRBJ1-4	TRBV5-1	NA	few	CASSYRDIATNEKLFF	TGCGCCAGCAGCTACCGGGACATAGCAACTAATGAAAAACTGTTTTTT
TRBJ1-1	TRBV20-1	TRBD1	NA	CSGGQGGTEAFF	TGCAGTGGAGGACAGGGCGGCACTGAAGCTTTCTTT
TRBJ2-2	TRBV6-5	NA	many	CASRREAGELFF	TGTGCCAGCAGAAGAGAGGCCGGGGAGCTGTTTTTT
TRBJ1-1	TRBV14	NA	once	CASSQHLGNTEAFF	TGTGCCAGCAGCCAACATCTTGGGAACACTGAAGCTTTCTTT
TRBJ2-3	TRBV24-1	NA	few	CATSDYAGADTQYF	TGTGCCACCAGTGATTATGCGGGCGCAGATACGCAGTATTTT
TRBJ1-6	TRBV10-3	NA	NA	CAISESGTSASPLHF	TGTGCCATCAGTGAGTCCGGGACAAGTGCTTCACCCCTCCACTTT
TRBJ2-3	TRBV7-3	TRBD1	few	CASSLRGPNTQYF	TGTGCCAGCAGCCTCAGGGGGCCAAATACGCAGTATTTT
TRBJ1-4	TRBV29-1	NA	many	CSAKLWPSEKLFF	TGCAGCGCCAAACTATGGCCCAGTGAAAAACTGTTTTTT
TRBJ1-5	TRBV20-1	NA	few	CSARPGGTNQPQHF	TGCAGTGCTAGACCGGGGGGGACCAATCAGCCCCAGCATTTT
TRBJ2-7	TRBV2	TRBD1	NA	CASRTGGISYEQYF	TGTGCCAGCAGAACAGGGGGGATATCCTACGAGCAGTACTTC
TRBJ1-2	TRBV3-1	NA	few	CASSQGLREGYTF	TGTGCCAGCAGCCAAGGGTTGAGGGAGGGCTACACCTTC
TRBJ1-2	TRBV7-2	NA	NA	CASSSPPVFGYTF	TGTGCCAGCAGCTCCCCCCCGGTGTTCGGCTACACCTTC
TRBJ1-1	TRBV20-1	TRBD1	few	CSARQGALTEAFF	TGCAGTGCTAGACAGGGGGCGCTCACTGAAGCTTTCTTT
TRBJ2-7	TRBV20-1	TRBD1	NA	CSARDRGGRGPGIGEQYF	TGCAGTGCTAGAGATCGAGGAGGCAGGGGGCCCGGGATTGGGGAGCAGTACTTC
TRBJ2-7	TRBV28	NA	few	CASSSSPTVSTYEQYF	TGTGCCAGCAGTTCCTCGCCCACGGTCTCGACCTACGAGCAGTACTTC
TRBJ2-5	TRBV11-2	NA	NA	CASRSHLETQYF	TGTGCCAGCCGCAGCCACCTGGAGACCCAGTACTTC
TRBJ2-3	TRBV7-7	TRBD2	NA	CASSGGERDTQYF	TGTGCTAGCAGCGGGGGGGAAAGAGATACGCAGTATTTT
TRBJ2-7	TRBV5-1	NA	few	CASSSSTGQIIYEQYF	TGCGCCAGCAGCTCTTCCACCGGACAGATTATCTACGAGCAGTACTTC
TRBJ2-7	TRBV18	TRBD1	NA	CASSTVPGGAKNNEQYF	TGTGCCAGCTCAACAGTTCCAGGGGGCGCCAAAAATAACGAGCAGTACTTC
TRBJ2-7	TRBV30	TRBD1	few	CAWTRDSRYEQYF	TGTGCCTGGACCCGGGACAGCAGATACGAGCAGTACTTC
TRBJ2-7	TRBV2	TRBD2	few	CASSAGGSSYEQYF	TGTGCCAGCAGTGCCGGGGGGAGCTCCTACGAGCAGTACTTC
TRBJ2-3	TRBV11-2	TRBD2	NA	CASSSIFIAGGSGDPDTQYF	TGTGCCAGCAGCTCCATCTTTATAGCGGGGGGGTCCGGAGACCCAGATACGCAGTATTTT
TRBJ2-5	TRBV7-9	NA	many	CASLRAGETQYF	TGTGCCAGCTTAAGGGCTGGGGAGACCCAGTACTTC
TRBJ1-1	TRBV12-3/TRBV12-4	TRBD1	NA	CASSLPPGQGLAFF	TGTGCCAGCAGTCTTCCTCCGGGACAGGGTCTTGCTTTCTTT
TRBJ2-6	TRBV30	NA	NA	CAWTVGWPGANVLTF	TGTGCCTGGACTGTAGGGTGGCCTGGGGCCAACGTCCTGACTTTC
TRBJ2-2	TRBV7-6	TRBD2	NA	CASSSSGAPGELFF	TGTGCCAGCAGCTCCAGCGGGGCCCCCGGGGAGCTGTTTTTT
TRBJ2-5	TRBV19	NA	many	CASSGTSRETQYF	TGTGCCAGTAGCGGGACATCGCGAGAGACCCAGTACTTC
TRBJ2-1	TRBV11-2	NA	NA	CASSTKDTYNEQFF	TGTGCCAGCAGCACAAAAGACACATACAATGAGCAGTTCTTC
TRBJ2-6	TRBV10-3	NA	NA	CAISDQGRFGANVLTF	TGTGCCATCAGTGATCAGGGGAGGTTTGGGGCCAACGTCCTGACTTTC
TRBJ2-1	TRBV3-1	TRBD1	NA	CASSQGTGRLF	TGTGCCAGCAGCCAAGGGACAGGGCGGCTCTTC
TRBJ1-1	TRBV6-1	NA	NA	CASRKDYGMLLANEAFF	TGTGCCAGCAGAAAAGACTACGGCATGTTATTGGCAAATGAAGCTTTCTTT
TRBJ2-1	TRBV5-1	NA	few	CASSLGFYNEQFF	TGCGCCAGCAGCTTAGGCTTCTACAATGAGCAGTTCTTC
TRBJ2-7	TRBV6-2/TRBV6-3	NA	NA	CASSYRLRQPQGYEQYF	TGTGCCAGCAGTTACCGATTGCGACAGCCCCAGGGCTACGAGCAGTACTTC
TRBJ2-5	TRBV7-2	NA	NA	CASSRDVETQYF	TGTGCCAGCAGCCGGGACGTGGAGACCCAGTACTTC
TRBJ1-5	TRBV5-1	NA	many	CASSYGEANQPQHF	TGCGCCAGCAGCTATGGGGAGGCCAATCAGCCCCAGCATTTT
TRBJ2-5	TRBV10-3	NA	NA	CAISESGSEETQYF	TGTGCCATCAGTGAGTCGGGTAGCGAAGAGACCCAGTACTTC
TRBJ2-7	TRBV20-1	TRBD1	many	CSARPGGQGLSYEQYF	TGCAGTGCTAGACCTGGGGGACAGGGCCTCTCCTACGAGCAGTACTTC
TRBJ2-7	TRBV4-1	NA	few	CASSQDWATSYEQYF	TGCGCCAGCAGCCAAGATTGGGCGACCTCCTACGAGCAGTACTTC
TRBJ2-7	TRBV20-1	NA	NA	CSEGRQNSYEQYF	TGCAGTGAGGGCAGGCAAAACTCCTACGAGCAGTACTTC
TRBJ2-2	TRBV6-1	TRBD2	few	CASNSLAGGRTGELFF	TGTGCCAGCAACTCACTAGCGGGAGGACGTACCGGGGAGCTGTTTTTT
TRBJ2-2	TRBV25-1	TRBD2	NA	CASTPTRGLAGVTGELFF	TGTGCCAGCACACCAACAAGAGGGCTAGCGGGAGTTACCGGGGAGCTGTTTTTT
TRBJ2-1	TRBV7-9	NA	many	CASSFGSASQFF	TGTGCCAGCAGCTTCGGTTCCGCGAGCCAGTTCTTC
TRBJ2-3	TRBV2	NA	few	CASFGGGPTDTQYF	TGTGCCAGCTTCGGCGGGGGCCCCACAGATACGCAGTATTTT
TRBJ1-1	TRBV7-2	NA	NA	CASSRIMGVEAFF	TGTGCCAGCAGCCGAATCATGGGAGTTGAAGCTTTCTTT
TRBJ2-7	TRBV7-9	TRBD1	few	CASSLGRGLTYEQYF	TGTGCCAGCAGCTTAGGTAGGGGGCTGACCTACGAGCAGTACTTC
TRBJ2-3	TRBV7-2	TRBD2	NA	CASSPSGQSTDTQYF	TGTGCCAGCAGCCCTAGCGGCCAAAGCACAGATACGCAGTATTTT
TRBJ2-7	TRBV7-2	TRBD2	many	CASSPRLASYEQYF	TGTGCCAGCAGTCCTAGACTAGCGAGCTACGAGCAGTACTTC
TRBJ2-7	TRBV20-1	TRBD1	NA	CSAYWTGGNYEQYF	TGCAGTGCTTATTGGACAGGAGGTAATTACGAGCAGTACTTC
TRBJ2-3	TRBV7-2	NA	many	CASRPLADTQYF	TGTGCCAGCAGACCCCTCGCAGATACGCAGTATTTT
TRBJ1-5	TRBV12-3/TRBV12-4	NA	few	CASSPRQGQFQPQHF	TGTGCCAGCAGTCCTCGGCAAGGACAATTTCAGCCCCAGCATTTT